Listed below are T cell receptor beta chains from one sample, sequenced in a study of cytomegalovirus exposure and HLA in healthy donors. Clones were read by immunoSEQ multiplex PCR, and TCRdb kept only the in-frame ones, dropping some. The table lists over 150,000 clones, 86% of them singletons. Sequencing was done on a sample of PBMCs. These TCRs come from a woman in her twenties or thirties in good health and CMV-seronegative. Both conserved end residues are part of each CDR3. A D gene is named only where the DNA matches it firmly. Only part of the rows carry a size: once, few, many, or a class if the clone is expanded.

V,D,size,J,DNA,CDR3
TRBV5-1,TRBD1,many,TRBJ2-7,TGCGCCAGCAGCTTGGAACAGGGGGCGAGCGAGCAGTACTTC,CASSLEQGASEQYF
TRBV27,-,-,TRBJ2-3,TGTGCCAGCAGTCTTACAGCCAACATCGGCACAGATACGCAGTATTTT,CASSLTANIGTDTQYF
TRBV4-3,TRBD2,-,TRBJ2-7,TGCGCCAGCAGCCAAGCCCACGGGACTAGCTACGAGCAGTACTTC,CASSQAHGTSYEQYF
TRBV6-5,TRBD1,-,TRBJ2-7,TGTGCCAGCAGTTACGCCGGGACAGGGGACTACGAGCAGTACTTC,CASSYAGTGDYEQYF
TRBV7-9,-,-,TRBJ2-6,TGTGCCAGCAGCTCCAGACAGGCCCTCTCTGGGGCCAACGTCCTGACTTTC,CASSSRQALSGANVLTF
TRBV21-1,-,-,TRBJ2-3,TGTGCCAGCAGCAAAGTTTCCACAGATACGCAGTATTTT,CASSKVSTDTQYF
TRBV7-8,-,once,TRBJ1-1,TGTGCCAGCAGCTCCCGGGTGGGCGGGACATTAATGAACACTGAAGCTTTCTTT,CASSSRVGGTLMNTEAFF
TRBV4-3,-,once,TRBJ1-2,TGCGCCAGCAGCCAAGATCTCGGGGGTGGCTATGGCTACACCTTC,CASSQDLGGGYGYTF
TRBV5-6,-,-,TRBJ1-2,TGTGCCAGCTGCCCGACGGGGGGCTATGGCTACACCTTC,CASCPTGGYGYTF
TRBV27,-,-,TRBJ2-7,TGTGCCAGCAGTTCAGACTACGAGCAGTACTTC,CASSSDYEQYF
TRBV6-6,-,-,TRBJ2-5,TGTGCCAGCAGTCCTTCGCGGGGAGATCAAGAGACCCAGTACTTC,CASSPSRGDQETQYF